The rows below give T cell receptor beta chains drawn from one sample of a study of vaccination and CD4 T cells after COVID-19. These receptors have no known antigen. TCRdb re-called the PCR reads with MiXCR, one entry per CDR3 protein. The sample records about 23,000 distinct CDR3 sequences, 40% to 50% being singletons. Material: CD4+ T cells from blood, cultured in vitro, obtained before SARS-CoV-2 vaccination. Source of these receptors: a human donor who received a COVID-19 vaccine. Each CDR3 is given with its conserved first and last residue. Each record gives: J gene, clone size, D gene, V gene, CDR3 protein, CDR3 DNA. D genes are given only for firm matches. Size is stated for part of the rows, as once, few or many counts, or as a class when the clone is expanded.

j_call: TRBJ2-5; clone_size: -; d_call: -; v_call: TRBV6-1; cdr3_aa: CASSINWGRETQYF; cdr3_nt: TGTGCCAGCAGCATAAATTGGGGTAGAGAGACCCAGTACTTC
j_call: TRBJ2-5; clone_size: -; d_call: TRBD1; v_call: TRBV20-1; cdr3_aa: CSASQGAAQETQYF; cdr3_nt: TGCAGTGCTAGCCAGGGGGCCGCCCAAGAGACCCAGTACTTC
j_call: TRBJ2-2; clone_size: -; d_call: -; v_call: TRBV12-3/TRBV12-4; cdr3_aa: CASSFISSVGGELFF; cdr3_nt: TGTGCCAGCAGTTTCATCTCTAGCGTGGGCGGGGAGCTGTTTTTT
j_call: TRBJ2-5; clone_size: -; d_call: TRBD2; v_call: TRBV6-1; cdr3_aa: CASTPGLARQETQYF; cdr3_nt: TGTGCCAGCACCCCGGGACTAGCGCGGCAAGAGACCCAGTACTTC
j_call: TRBJ1-6; clone_size: -; d_call: -; v_call: TRBV6-1; cdr3_aa: CASSDRSYNSPLHF; cdr3_nt: TGTGCCAGCAGTGATAGATCCTATAATTCACCCCTCCACTTT
j_call: TRBJ1-2; clone_size: -; d_call: -; v_call: TRBV10-1; cdr3_aa: CASSAPGPRTYGYTF; cdr3_nt: TGCGCCAGCAGTGCTCCGGGGCCGAGGACCTATGGCTACACCTTC
j_call: TRBJ2-7; clone_size: -; d_call: TRBD1; v_call: TRBV20-1; cdr3_aa: CSASRWNRGTSSYEQYF; cdr3_nt: TGCAGTGCCAGTCGTTGGAACAGGGGGACGAGCTCCTACGAGCAGTACTTC
j_call: TRBJ2-1; clone_size: -; d_call: TRBD2; v_call: TRBV12-3/TRBV12-4; cdr3_aa: CASTSAGMSSYNEQFF; cdr3_nt: TGTGCCAGCACTTCAGCGGGAATGAGCTCCTACAATGAGCAGTTCTTC
j_call: TRBJ2-7; clone_size: -; d_call: TRBD1; v_call: TRBV27; cdr3_aa: CASGHPGQTYEQYF; cdr3_nt: TGTGCCAGCGGACATCCGGGACAGACGTACGAGCAGTACTTC
j_call: TRBJ2-7; clone_size: -; d_call: TRBD1; v_call: TRBV19; cdr3_aa: CASSLGTGAYEQYF; cdr3_nt: TGTGCCAGTAGTCTCGGGACAGGGGCCTACGAGCAGTACTTC
j_call: TRBJ1-3; clone_size: few; d_call: -; v_call: TRBV6-1; cdr3_aa: CASSETGRGNTIYF; cdr3_nt: TGTGCCAGCAGTGAAACAGGGAGGGGAAACACCATATATTTT
j_call: TRBJ1-1; clone_size: -; d_call: -; v_call: TRBV18; cdr3_aa: CASSPELGKAFF; cdr3_nt: TGTGCCAGCTCACCAGAGTTGGGAAAAGCTTTCTTT
j_call: TRBJ2-3; clone_size: -; d_call: TRBD2; v_call: TRBV24-1; cdr3_aa: CATSDTLAGGRESTDTQYF; cdr3_nt: TGTGCCACCAGTGACACACTAGCGGGGGGGCGTGAGAGCACAGATACGCAGTATTTT
j_call: TRBJ1-1; clone_size: few; d_call: -; v_call: TRBV6-1; cdr3_aa: CASSERYRGVVEAFF; cdr3_nt: TGTGCCAGCAGTGAAAGGTATAGGGGGGTGGTTGAAGCTTTCTTT
j_call: TRBJ2-5; clone_size: few; d_call: -; v_call: TRBV20-1; cdr3_aa: CSARRASGRGLRETQYF; cdr3_nt: TGCAGTGCCCGCCGTGCCTCAGGGAGGGGGTTACGGGAGACCCAGTACTTC
j_call: TRBJ1-2; clone_size: -; d_call: -; v_call: TRBV20-1; cdr3_aa: CSAGPPGRKFTNYGYTF; cdr3_nt: TGCAGTGCTGGACCTCCGGGACGGAAGTTTACTAACTATGGCTACACCTTC
j_call: TRBJ2-5; clone_size: -; d_call: -; v_call: TRBV20-1; cdr3_aa: CSATPGRQQETQYF; cdr3_nt: TGCAGTGCCACCCCGGGACGGCAACAAGAGACCCAGTACTTC
j_call: TRBJ2-1; clone_size: -; d_call: -; v_call: TRBV24-1; cdr3_aa: CATSDPSSDHPYNEQFF; cdr3_nt: TGTGCCACCAGTGATCCCAGCTCGGACCATCCTTACAATGAGCAGTTCTTC
j_call: TRBJ1-6; clone_size: -; d_call: -; v_call: TRBV7-2; cdr3_aa: CASSLAFNSPLHF; cdr3_nt: TGTGCCAGCAGCTTAGCGTTCAATTCACCCCTCCACTTT
j_call: TRBJ2-7; clone_size: -; d_call: -; v_call: TRBV20-1; cdr3_aa: CSARGVPLLEWLEQYF; cdr3_nt: TGCAGTGCTAGAGGAGTCCCCTTGCTAGAGTGGCTCGAGCAGTACTTC
j_call: TRBJ2-3; clone_size: -; d_call: TRBD1; v_call: TRBV19; cdr3_aa: CASSPRTGGFTDTQYF; cdr3_nt: TGTGCCAGTAGTCCACGGACAGGGGGATTCACAGATACGCAGTATTTT
j_call: TRBJ1-3; clone_size: -; d_call: -; v_call: TRBV21-1; cdr3_aa: CASSKGTGSSGNTIYF; cdr3_nt: TGTGCCAGCAGCAAAGGGACAGGGAGCTCTGGAAACACCATATATTTT
j_call: TRBJ1-2; clone_size: few; d_call: -; v_call: TRBV27; cdr3_aa: CASRREDYGYTF; cdr3_nt: TGTGCCAGCAGAAGAGAAGACTATGGCTACACCTTC
j_call: TRBJ2-1; clone_size: -; d_call: -; v_call: TRBV5-1; cdr3_aa: CASSFGGGNEQFF; cdr3_nt: TGCGCCAGCAGCTTCGGGGGTGGCAATGAGCAGTTCTTC
j_call: TRBJ2-7; clone_size: few; d_call: -; v_call: TRBV20-1; cdr3_aa: CSALNSYEQYF; cdr3_nt: TGCAGTGCCCTGAACTCCTACGAGCAGTACTTC
j_call: TRBJ1-1; clone_size: -; d_call: -; v_call: TRBV5-1; cdr3_aa: CASSWQTRIETEAFF; cdr3_nt: TGCGCCAGCAGCTGGCAGACTAGGATCGAGACTGAAGCTTTCTTT
j_call: TRBJ2-2; clone_size: few; d_call: TRBD1; v_call: TRBV6-5; cdr3_aa: CASSSQRGRRTGELFF; cdr3_nt: TGTGCCAGCAGTTCGCAAAGGGGGCGTCGGACCGGGGAGCTGTTTTTT
j_call: TRBJ2-5; clone_size: -; d_call: -; v_call: TRBV19; cdr3_aa: CASSESREETQYF; cdr3_nt: TGTGCCAGTAGTGAATCAAGGGAAGAGACCCAGTACTTC
j_call: TRBJ1-2; clone_size: -; d_call: -; v_call: TRBV24-1; cdr3_aa: CATSDLQIPGYGYTF; cdr3_nt: TGTGCCACCAGTGATTTGCAAATACCAGGCTATGGCTACACCTTC
j_call: TRBJ1-2; clone_size: once; d_call: TRBD1; v_call: TRBV20-1; cdr3_aa: CSARDQLGTGGGGYTF; cdr3_nt: TGCAGTGCTAGAGATCAATTGGGGACAGGGGGAGGGGGCTACACCTTC
j_call: TRBJ1-1; clone_size: few; d_call: -; v_call: TRBV20-1; cdr3_aa: CSARPVGRNLNTEAFF; cdr3_nt: TGCAGTGCTAGGCCAGTAGGCCGTAACTTGAACACTGAAGCTTTCTTT
j_call: TRBJ1-3; clone_size: -; d_call: -; v_call: TRBV7-8; cdr3_aa: CASSLRWGRDSSGNTIYF; cdr3_nt: TGTGCCAGCAGCTTACGGTGGGGCCGCGATAGCTCTGGAAACACCATATATTTT
j_call: TRBJ2-4; clone_size: few; d_call: -; v_call: TRBV4-2; cdr3_aa: CASSQGKGVENIQYF; cdr3_nt: TGTGCCAGCAGCCAAGGGAAGGGAGTCGAAAACATTCAGTACTTC
j_call: TRBJ1-2; clone_size: -; d_call: -; v_call: TRBV5-1; cdr3_aa: CASRARRDIDYGYTF; cdr3_nt: TGCGCCAGCAGAGCGAGGCGGGACATAGACTATGGCTACACCTTC
j_call: TRBJ1-2; clone_size: few; d_call: TRBD1; v_call: TRBV24-1; cdr3_aa: CATSDKTGGPFYGYTF; cdr3_nt: TGTGCCACCAGTGATAAAACAGGGGGGCCCTTCTATGGCTACACCTTC
j_call: TRBJ1-5; clone_size: -; d_call: -; v_call: TRBV20-1; cdr3_aa: CSAPTLQGNQPQHF; cdr3_nt: TGCAGTGCCCCTACCTTACAGGGTAATCAGCCCCAGCATTTT
j_call: TRBJ1-6; clone_size: -; d_call: -; v_call: TRBV2; cdr3_aa: CASNLRSSYNSPLHF; cdr3_nt: TGTGCCAGCAACCTCAGGAGCTCCTATAATTCACCCCTCCACTTT
j_call: TRBJ1-2; clone_size: few; d_call: TRBD1; v_call: TRBV30; cdr3_aa: CALRQGRANYGYTF; cdr3_nt: TGTGCTTTGCGACAGGGCCGAGCTAACTATGGCTACACCTTC
j_call: TRBJ2-3; clone_size: once; d_call: TRBD2; v_call: TRBV2; cdr3_aa: CASSEDRGGGATDTQYF; cdr3_nt: TGTGCCAGCAGTGAAGACCGCGGCGGGGGGGCAACAGATACGCAGTATTTT
j_call: TRBJ1-1; clone_size: -; d_call: -; v_call: TRBV20-1; cdr3_aa: CSASLMAGTEAFF; cdr3_nt: TGCAGTGCTAGTCTGATGGCGGGCACTGAAGCTTTCTTT
j_call: TRBJ2-3; clone_size: -; d_call: -; v_call: TRBV12-3/TRBV12-4; cdr3_aa: CASSLIGAATDTQYF; cdr3_nt: TGTGCCAGCAGTTTGATAGGGGCGGCGACAGATACGCAGTATTTT
j_call: TRBJ1-6; clone_size: medium-sized; d_call: -; v_call: TRBV9; cdr3_aa: CASSAQVGSSYNSPLHF; cdr3_nt: TGTGCCAGCAGCGCCCAGGTCGGAAGCTCCTATAATTCACCCCTCCACTTT
j_call: TRBJ1-1; clone_size: -; d_call: -; v_call: TRBV20-1; cdr3_aa: CSARVENTEAFF; cdr3_nt: TGCAGTGCTAGGGTGGAGAACACTGAAGCTTTCTTT
j_call: TRBJ2-5; clone_size: few; d_call: TRBD2; v_call: TRBV6-1; cdr3_aa: CASQRGGLYQETQYF; cdr3_nt: TGTGCCTCCCAGCGGGGGGGCCTGTACCAAGAGACCCAGTACTTC
j_call: TRBJ2-7; clone_size: -; d_call: -; v_call: TRBV6-1; cdr3_aa: CASSEGATELGEQYF; cdr3_nt: TGTGCCAGCAGTGAAGGGGCGACTGAACTAGGGGAGCAGTACTTC
j_call: TRBJ1-6; clone_size: -; d_call: -; v_call: TRBV7-9; cdr3_aa: CASSLIKTGEINSPLHF; cdr3_nt: TGTGCCAGCAGCTTAATCAAAACGGGGGAGATTAATTCACCCCTCCACTTT
j_call: TRBJ1-1; clone_size: -; d_call: -; v_call: TRBV19; cdr3_aa: CASSFIRGSDTEAFF; cdr3_nt: TGTGCCAGTAGTTTTATCAGGGGATCAGACACTGAAGCTTTCTTT
j_call: TRBJ2-3; clone_size: -; d_call: TRBD1; v_call: TRBV18; cdr3_aa: CASSPGQVTDTQYF; cdr3_nt: TGTGCCAGCTCACCGGGACAGGTTACAGATACGCAGTATTTT
j_call: TRBJ2-2; clone_size: -; d_call: -; v_call: TRBV6-1; cdr3_aa: CASDILPGELFF; cdr3_nt: TGTGCCAGCGATATCTTGCCCGGGGAGCTGTTTTTT
j_call: TRBJ2-5; clone_size: -; d_call: TRBD1; v_call: TRBV5-1; cdr3_aa: CASSLGGTGQETQYF; cdr3_nt: TGCGCCAGCAGCTTGGGAGGGACAGGACAAGAGACCCAGTACTTC
j_call: TRBJ2-5; clone_size: few; d_call: -; v_call: TRBV6-5; cdr3_aa: CASSWDEGPLETQYF; cdr3_nt: TGTGCCAGCAGTTGGGACGAAGGACCACTAGAGACCCAGTACTTC